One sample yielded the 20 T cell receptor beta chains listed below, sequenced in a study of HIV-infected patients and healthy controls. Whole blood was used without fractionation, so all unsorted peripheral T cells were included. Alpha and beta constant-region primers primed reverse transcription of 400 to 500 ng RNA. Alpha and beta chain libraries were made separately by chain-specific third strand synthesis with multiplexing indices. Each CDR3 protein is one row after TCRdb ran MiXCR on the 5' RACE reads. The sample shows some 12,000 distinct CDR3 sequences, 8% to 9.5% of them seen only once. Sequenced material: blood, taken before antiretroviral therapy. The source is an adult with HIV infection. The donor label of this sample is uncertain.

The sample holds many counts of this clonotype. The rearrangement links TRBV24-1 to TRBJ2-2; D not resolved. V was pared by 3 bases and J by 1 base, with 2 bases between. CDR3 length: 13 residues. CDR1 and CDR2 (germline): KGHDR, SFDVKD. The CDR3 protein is CATSDGNTGELFF. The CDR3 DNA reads TGTGCCACCAGTGATGGGAACACCGGGGAGCTGTTTTTT.

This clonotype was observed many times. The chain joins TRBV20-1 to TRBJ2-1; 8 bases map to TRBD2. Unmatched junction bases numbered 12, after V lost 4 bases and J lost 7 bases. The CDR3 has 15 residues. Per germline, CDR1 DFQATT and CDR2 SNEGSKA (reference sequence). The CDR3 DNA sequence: TGCAGTGCTACTTTAGCGGGGCCCCCGGGGAATGAGCAGTTCTTC. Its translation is CSATLAGPPGNEQFF.

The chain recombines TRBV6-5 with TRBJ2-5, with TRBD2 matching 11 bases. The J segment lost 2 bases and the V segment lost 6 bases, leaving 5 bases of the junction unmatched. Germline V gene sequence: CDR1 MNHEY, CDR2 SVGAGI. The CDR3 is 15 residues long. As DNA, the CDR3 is TGTGCCAGCAGCCAGGGACTAGCGGAACAAGAGACCCAGTACTTC. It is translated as CASSQGLAEQETQYF.

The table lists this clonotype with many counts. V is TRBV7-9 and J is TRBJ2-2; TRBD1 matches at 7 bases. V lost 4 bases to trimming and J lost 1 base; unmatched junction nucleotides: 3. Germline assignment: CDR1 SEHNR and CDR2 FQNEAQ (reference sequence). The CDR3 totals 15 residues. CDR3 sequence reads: CASSSWTGNTGELFF. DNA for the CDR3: TGTGCCAGCAGCTCCTGGACAGGGAACACCGGGGAGCTGTTTTTT.

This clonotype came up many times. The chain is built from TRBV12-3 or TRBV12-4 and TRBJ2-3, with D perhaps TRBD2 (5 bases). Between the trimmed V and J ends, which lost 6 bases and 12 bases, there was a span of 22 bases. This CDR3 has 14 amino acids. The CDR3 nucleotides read TGTGCCAGCAGCCCCCCGGTTGGTGAGCGGATACAGTATTTT. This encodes CASSPPVGERIQYF.

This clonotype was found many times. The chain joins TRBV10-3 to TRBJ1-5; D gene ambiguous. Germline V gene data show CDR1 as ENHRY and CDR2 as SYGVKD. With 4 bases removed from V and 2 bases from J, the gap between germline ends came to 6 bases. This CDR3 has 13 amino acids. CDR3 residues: CAISGEGNQPQHF. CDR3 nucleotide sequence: TGTGCCATCAGTGGAGAGGGCAATCAGCCCCAGCATTTT.

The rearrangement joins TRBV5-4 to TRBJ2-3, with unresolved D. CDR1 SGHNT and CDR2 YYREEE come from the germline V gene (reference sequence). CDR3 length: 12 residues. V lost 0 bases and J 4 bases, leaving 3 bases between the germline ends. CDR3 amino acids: CASSLDADTQYF. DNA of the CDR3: TGTGCCAGCAGCTTGGACGCAGATACGCAGTATTTT.

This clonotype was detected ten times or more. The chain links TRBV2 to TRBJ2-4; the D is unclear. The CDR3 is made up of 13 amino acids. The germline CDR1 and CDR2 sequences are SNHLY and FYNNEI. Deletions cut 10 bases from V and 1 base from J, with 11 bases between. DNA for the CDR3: TGTGCCAAAACAGATAGCGCCAAAAACATTCAGTACTTC. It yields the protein CAKTDSAKNIQYF.

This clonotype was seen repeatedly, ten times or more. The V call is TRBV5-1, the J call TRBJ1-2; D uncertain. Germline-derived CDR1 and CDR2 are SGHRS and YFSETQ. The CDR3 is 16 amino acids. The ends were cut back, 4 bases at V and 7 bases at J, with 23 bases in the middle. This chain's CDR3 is CASSLDGVWGFGGYTF. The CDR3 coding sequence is TGCGCCAGCAGCCTGGACGGGGTTTGGGGTTTTGGTGGCTACACCTTC. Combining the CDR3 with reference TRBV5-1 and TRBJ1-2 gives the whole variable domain KAGVTQTPRYLIKTRGQQVTLSCSPISGHRSVSWYQQTPGQGLQFLFEYFSETQRNKGNFPGRFSGRQFSNSRSEMNVSTLELGDSALYLCASSLDGVWGFGGYTFGSGTRLTVV.

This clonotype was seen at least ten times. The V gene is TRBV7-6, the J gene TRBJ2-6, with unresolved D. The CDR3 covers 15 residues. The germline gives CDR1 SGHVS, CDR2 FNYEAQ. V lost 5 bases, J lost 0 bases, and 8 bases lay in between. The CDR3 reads CASSPDISGANVLTF. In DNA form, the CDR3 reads TGTGCCAGCAGCCCTGACATCTCTGGGGCCAACGTCCTGACTTTC.

In DNA form, the CDR3 reads TGTGCCAGCAGCTCCCCGGGGGGCAGCGGGAGCTACAATGAGCAGTTCTTC. Protein sequence: CASSSPGGSGSYNEQFF. The V call is TRBV7-2, the J call TRBJ2-1; TRBD2 matches at 8 bases. CDR1 SGHTA and CDR2 FQGNSA come from the germline V gene. Trimming took 4 bases from V and 3 from J; bases not matched to a gene: 11. The CDR3 loop spans 17 amino acids. Filled out from reference TRBV7-2 and TRBJ2-1, the complete variable domain reads GAGVSQSPSNKVTEKGKDVELRCDPISGHTALYWYRQSLGQGLEFLIYFQGNSAPDKSGLPSDRFSAERTGGSVSTLTIQRTQQEDSAVYLCASSSPGGSGSYNEQFFGPGTRLTVL.

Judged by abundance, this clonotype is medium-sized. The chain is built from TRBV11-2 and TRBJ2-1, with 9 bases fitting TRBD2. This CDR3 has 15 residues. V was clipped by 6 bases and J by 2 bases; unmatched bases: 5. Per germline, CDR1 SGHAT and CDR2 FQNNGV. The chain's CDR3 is CASRPSGNPYNEQFF. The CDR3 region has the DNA TGTGCCAGCAGGCCTAGCGGGAACCCCTACAATGAGCAGTTCTTC.

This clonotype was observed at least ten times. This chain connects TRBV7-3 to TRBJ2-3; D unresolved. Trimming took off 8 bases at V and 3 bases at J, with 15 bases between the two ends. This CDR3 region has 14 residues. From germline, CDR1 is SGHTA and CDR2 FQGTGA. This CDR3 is CASAFRDGTDTQYF. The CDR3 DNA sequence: TGTGCCAGCGCCTTCCGCGACGGGACAGATACGCAGTATTTT.

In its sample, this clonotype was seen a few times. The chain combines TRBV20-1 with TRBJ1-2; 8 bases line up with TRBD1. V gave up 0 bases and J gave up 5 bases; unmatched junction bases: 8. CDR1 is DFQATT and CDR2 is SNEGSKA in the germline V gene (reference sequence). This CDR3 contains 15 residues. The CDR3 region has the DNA TGCAGTGCTAGAGATGACAGGGGTGGGTGGTATGGCTACACCTTC. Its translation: CSARDDRGGWYGYTF.

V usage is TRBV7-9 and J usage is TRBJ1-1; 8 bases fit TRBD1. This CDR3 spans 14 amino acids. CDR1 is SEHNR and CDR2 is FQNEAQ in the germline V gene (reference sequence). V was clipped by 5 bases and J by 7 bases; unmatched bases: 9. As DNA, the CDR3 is TGTGCCAGCAGCCAACAGGGGGATAGAGGTGAAGCTTTCTTT. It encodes CASSQQGDRGEAFF.

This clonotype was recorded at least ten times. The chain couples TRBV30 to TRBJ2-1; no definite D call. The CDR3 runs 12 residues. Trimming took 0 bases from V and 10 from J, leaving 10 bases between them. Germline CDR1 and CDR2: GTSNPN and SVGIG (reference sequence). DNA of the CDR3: TGTGCCTGGAGTGTGGGCCGTGAGGAGCAGTTCTTC. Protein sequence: CAWSVGREEQFF. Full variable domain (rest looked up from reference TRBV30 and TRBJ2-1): SQTIHQWPATLVQPVGSPLSLECTVEGTSNPNLYWYRQAAGRGLQLLFYSVGIGQISSEVPQNLSASRPQDRQFILSSKKLLLSDSGFYLCAWSVGREEQFFGPGTRLTVL.

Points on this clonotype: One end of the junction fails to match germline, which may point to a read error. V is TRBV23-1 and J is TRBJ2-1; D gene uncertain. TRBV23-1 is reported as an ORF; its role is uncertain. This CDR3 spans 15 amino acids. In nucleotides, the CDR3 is TGCGCCAGCAGTCAATCGTACAACGGAAACAATGAGCATTTCTTC. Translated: CASSQSYNGNNEHFF.

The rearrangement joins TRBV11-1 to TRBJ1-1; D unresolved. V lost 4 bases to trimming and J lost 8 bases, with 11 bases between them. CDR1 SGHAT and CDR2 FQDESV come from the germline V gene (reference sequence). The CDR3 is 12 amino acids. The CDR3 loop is CASSSGPKEAFF. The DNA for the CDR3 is TGTGCCAGCAGCTCAGGACCCAAGGAAGCTTTCTTT.

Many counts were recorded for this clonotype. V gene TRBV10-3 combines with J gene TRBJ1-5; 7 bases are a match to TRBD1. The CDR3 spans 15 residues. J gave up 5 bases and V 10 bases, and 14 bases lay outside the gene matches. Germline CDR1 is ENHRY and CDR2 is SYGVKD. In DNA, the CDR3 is TGTGCCACCAAAGGGGACAGAGGGTTTCATCAGCCCCAGCATTTT. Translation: CATKGDRGFHQPQHF.

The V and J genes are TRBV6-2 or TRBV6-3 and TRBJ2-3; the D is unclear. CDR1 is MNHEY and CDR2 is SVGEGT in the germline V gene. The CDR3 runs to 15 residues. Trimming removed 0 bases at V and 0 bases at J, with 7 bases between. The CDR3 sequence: CASSYSSESTDTQYF. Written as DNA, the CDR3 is TGTGCCAGCAGTTACTCGAGTGAGAGCACAGATACGCAGTATTTT.